Listed below are T cell receptor beta chains from one sample, sequenced in a study of PD-1 blockade in classical Hodgkin lymphoma. Sequencing was performed with immunoSEQ multiplex PCR; in TCRdb, only in-frame clones are kept and a portion is missing. In the table there are roughly 50,000 clones, around 91% of which are singletons. The sample here was peripheral blood mononuclear cells (PBMCs), taken before the fourth cycle of nivolumab. These receptor sequences come from a human donor with classical Hodgkin lymphoma. Each CDR3 is given without its conserved first and last residue.

j_call v_call cdr3_aa
TRBJ1-5 TRBV4-1 ASSQESSLSNQPQH
TRBJ1-2 TRBV19 ASSLYGASYGYT
TRBJ2-1 TRBV18 ASSPTGALKYNEQF
TRBJ1-5 TRBV10-3 ASRWALLADQPQH
TRBJ2-4 TRBV11-3 ASSLKAGGHGNIQY
TRBJ1-2 TRBV7-9 ASELIPIGDRETNYGYT
TRBJ1-2 TRBV7-2 ASSYAGYGYT
TRBJ1-2 TRBV6-6 ASSYPGTGAGHGYT
TRBJ2-5 TRBV5-6 ASSLSPWGTSQETQY
TRBJ2-7 TRBV4-2 ASSQGRTSGNYEQY
TRBJ2-7 TRBV2 ASSERALGSYEQY
TRBJ2-1 TRBV6-5 ASSYSATTNEQF